This T cell receptor (beta chain) was identified during a study of T cells in Graves' hyperthyroidism and ophthalmopathy. The study's findings and limits: Using 13 V-J features, a model discriminated ophthalmopathy from stable hyperthyroidism. It was a median about 6.5 months before onset that the model predicted ophthalmopathy.

Comment on this clonotype: Its target is unknown.

The CDR3 totals 14 residues. After removal of 6 bases from V and 4 bases from J, the junction contained 5 bases not matched to a gene. Per germline, CDR1 SQVTM and CDR2 ANQGSEA. From RNA transcripts, TCR beta CDR3 regions were amplified. An initial round of RT-PCR targeting the TCR CDR3 relied on the HTBI primer set. One entry per CDR3 protein, called by TCRdb with MiXCR from the multiplex PCR reads. This table holds approximately 270,000 distinct CDR3 sequences, 14% to 15% found once. This chain links TRBV29-1 with TRBJ2-5; TRBD2 matches 13 bases. The receptor comes from a woman aged 40 to 50 with Graves' hyperthyroidism that later progressed to Graves' ophthalmopathy. The sequenced sample consisted of blood. As DNA, the CDR3 is TGCAGCGTGGGAAGACTAGCGGGAGGAGAGACCCAGTACTTC. It translates to CSVGRLAGGETQYF.